This T cell receptor beta chain was sequenced during a study of cytotoxic CD8 clonotypes in ibrutinib-treated CLL. General study results and limits: Clonality rose at ibrutinib response and fell back toward baseline at progression. Clonality (at baseline) was higher than in age-matched healthy donors and tracked circulating CD8+ T-cell counts. Among the clonotypes, public ones were uncommon and contracted or held stable on treatment.

TCRdb's table, derived via immunoSEQ multiplex PCR, lists solely in-frame clones and lacks some. Of some 24,000 clones listed, less than 80% were seen once; the top ten hold more than 7.5%. Points on this clone: Its matching antigen is unknown.

The CDR3 covers 13 residues. Looked up from germline, CDR1 is SGHDN and CDR2 is FVKESK. After removal of 4 bases from V and 2 bases from J, the junction contained 2 bases not matched to a gene. The chain is built from TRBV14 and TRBJ2-7, with 7 bases fitting TRBD1. This clonotype was obtained from a human donor with chronic lymphocytic leukemia. The sequencing used PBMCs, collected before ibrutinib treatment. The CDR3 DNA sequence: TGTGCCAGCAGCCCCCAGGGGGCCTACGAGCAGTACTTC. Translation gives CASSPQGAYEQYF.